These 3 T cell receptor beta chains came from one sample sequenced in a study of T-cell memory formation after mild COVID-19. TCRdb re-derived calls from the 5' RACE reads in MiXCR, one entry per CDR3 protein. The profile shows fewer than 200,000 distinct CDR3 sequences, approximately 13% of them singletons. Sequenced input: PBMCs or a T cell subset sorted from them (not recorded which). The origin of the receptors is a man aged 18-30 years who had mild COVID-19 (a few samples of this study predate the infection). Cell type and time point are not known.

Regarding this clonotype: One junction end disagrees with the germline gene, perhaps due to a read error. The gene calls are TRBV7-6 and TRBJ1-2; TRBD1 matches 10 bases. Per the germline V gene, CDR1 is SGHVS and CDR2 is FNYEAQ. The CDR3 is made up of 13 amino acids. CDR3 DNA: TGTGCCAGCAGGGCCGGGACAGGGGCGGTCTTATCCTTC. Protein product: CASRAGTGAVLSF.

Only a few counts were recorded for this clonotype. The chain uses TRBV6-5 and TRBJ1-2; the D gene is possibly TRBD1 (6 bases). V gave up 5 bases and J gave up 4 bases, with 11 bases separating them. Germline V gene sequence: CDR1 MNHEY, CDR2 SVGAGI. This CDR3 is 13 amino acids long. The CDR3 spells CASSKGVGYGYTF. Here the CDR3 DNA reads TGTGCCAGCAGTAAGGGGGTGGGCTATGGCTACACCTTC.

This sequence joins TRBV7-9 and TRBJ1-2; possible D gene TRBD1, 5 bases. CDR3 length: 15 residues. V lost 5 bases, J lost 4 bases, and 17 bases lay in between. From germline, CDR1 is SEHNR and CDR2 FQNEAQ (reference sequence). The CDR3 region is CASSPGIGGPYGYTF. The DNA of the CDR3 is TGTGCCAGCAGCCCAGGGATTGGGGGACCCTATGGCTACACCTTC.